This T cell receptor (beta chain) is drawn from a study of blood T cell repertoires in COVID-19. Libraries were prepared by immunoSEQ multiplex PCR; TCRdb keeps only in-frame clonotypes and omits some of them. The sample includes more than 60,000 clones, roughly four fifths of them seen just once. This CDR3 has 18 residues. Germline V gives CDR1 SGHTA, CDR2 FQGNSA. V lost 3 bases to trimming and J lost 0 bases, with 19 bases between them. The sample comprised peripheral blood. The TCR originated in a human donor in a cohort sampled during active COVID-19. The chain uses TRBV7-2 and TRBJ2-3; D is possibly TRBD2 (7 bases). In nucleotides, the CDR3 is TGTGCCAGCAGCTTTTTTAAGGGGGGGGGCCTCAGCACAGATACGCAGTATTTT. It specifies CASSFFKGGGLSTDTQYF.